This is a list of T cell receptor beta chains from one sample in a study of shared clonotypes between healthy human individuals. Clones were sequenced by immunoSEQ multiplex PCR, and TCRdb holds only the in-frame ones, with some missing. The repertoire includes approximately 500,000 clones, almost 80% of them detected once, and approximately 12% sits in the top ten. Sequencing was performed on PBMCs. These receptor sequences come from a woman in her forties in good health. Some clones in this sample may be carry-over from other donors' samples. Both conserved end residues are part of each CDR3. The order of the fields is D gene, clone size, CDR3 length, V gene, J gene, CDR3 DNA, CDR3 protein. A D gene is named only where the DNA matches it firmly. Some rows mark clone size as missing; the rest say once, few, many or name a class of expanded clone.

-	many	13	TRBV18	TRBJ2-5	TGTGCCAGCTCACCACAGCAAGGCGAGACCCAGTACTTC	CASSPQQGETQYF
TRBD1	once	16	TRBV30	TRBJ1-4	TGTGCCTGGAGCGCAACCGGGACAGGAATTAATGAAAAACTGTTTTTT	CAWSATGTGINEKLFF
-	once	16	TRBV28	TRBJ2-2	TGTGCCAGCAGTTTATTGGACCCCCGGTGGACCGGGGAGCTGTTTTTT	CASSLLDPRWTGELFF
-	few	16	TRBV18	TRBJ2-1	TGTGCCAGCTCCCTCCCGGGACAAGGCTCCTACAATGAGCAGTTCTTC	CASSLPGQGSYNEQFF
-	-	13	TRBV5-1	TRBJ1-4	TGCGCCAGCAGCTTGGCTCCTAATGAAAAACTGTTTTTT	CASSLAPNEKLFF
-	-	16	TRBV15	TRBJ1-1	TGTGCCACCTTTCCCGGGGGGGGCCCCCCGGGCACTGAAGCTTTCTTT	CATFPGGGPPGTEAFF
TRBD1	-	16	TRBV5-4	TRBJ1-4	TGTGCCAGCAGCCTCAGACAGGGGGCTGCTAATGAAAAACTGTTTTTT	CASSLRQGAANEKLFF
-	-	16	TRBV5-1	TRBJ1-3	TGCGCCAGCGCCACGGGCAGGGCAGACTCTGGAAACACCATATATTTT	CASATGRADSGNTIYF
-	few	17	TRBV28	TRBJ2-2	TGTGCCAGCAGCCAACCTACGATAGGGGTGAACACCGGGGAGCTGTTTTTT	CASSQPTIGVNTGELFF
-	-	13	TRBV6-5	TRBJ1-1	TGTGCCAGCAGAGAAGACAGGCACACTGAAGCTTTCTTT	CASREDRHTEAFF
TRBD1	-	17	TRBV7-8	TRBJ1-1	TGTGCCAGCAGCTTAGTGCCGGGACAGGAGATCTTCACTGAAGCTTTCTTT	CASSLVPGQEIFTEAFF
-	-	14	TRBV30	TRBJ1-2	TGTGCCTGGAGTCCCGGACTGGAGGACTATGGCTACACCTTC	CAWSPGLEDYGYTF
-	-	13	TRBV5-8	TRBJ2-3	TGTGCCAGCAGTTGGAGGGCCACAGATACGCAGTATTTT	CASSWRATDTQYF
-	many	18	TRBV13	TRBJ2-1	TGTGCCAGCAGCCAGGGACTCGTCGAGCCCTCCTCCTACAATGAGCAGTTCTTC	CASSQGLVEPSSYNEQFF
-	many	14	TRBV28	TRBJ1-1	TGTGCCAGCAGTTTAGGGGGGTCTGAGACTGAAGCTTTCTTT	CASSLGGSETEAFF
-	-	12	TRBV29-1	TRBJ2-7	TGCAGCGTCACCGGGACCGGCTACGAGCAGTACTTC	CSVTGTGYEQYF
TRBD1	-	17	TRBV28	TRBJ2-7	TGTGCCAGCAGTTTATATGCCGGGACAGGGAGCTCCTACGAGCAGTACTTC	CASSLYAGTGSSYEQYF
-	-	16	TRBV19	TRBJ2-1	TGTGCCAGTAGTATGCCGTCGGGGATCTCCTACAATGAGCAGTTCTTC	CASSMPSGISYNEQFF
-	-	18	TRBV7-8	TRBJ1-5	TGTGCCAGCAGCTTATCGGGGATTATCGTGCGGCATGGGCAGCCCCAGCATTTT	CASSLSGIIVRHGQPQHF
-	-	12	TRBV10-3	TRBJ2-7	TGTGCCATCAGTGTTGTGGGTCGGGAGCAGTACTTC	CAISVVGREQYF
TRBD1	once	12	TRBV4-3	TRBJ2-1	TGCGCCAGCAGCCAGCAGGGGGTTGAGCAGTTCTTC	CASSQQGVEQFF
TRBD2	-	16	TRBV19	TRBJ2-3	TGTGCCAGTAGTATTCCGGCGGGAGCGAGAACAGATACGCAGTATTTT	CASSIPAGARTDTQYF
TRBD2	-	13	TRBV5-1	TRBJ2-7	TGCGCCAGCCGCAAGGGAGGGTCCTACGAGCAGTACTTC	CASRKGGSYEQYF
-	-	14	TRBV2	TRBJ2-3	TGTGCCAGCAGTGAGGAGGGTGGGGCAGATACGCAGTATTTT	CASSEEGGADTQYF
-	few	15	TRBV27	TRBJ1-3	TGTGCCAGCAGTCCGACAAGCCGCTCTGGAAACACCATATATTTT	CASSPTSRSGNTIYF
TRBD2	few	16	TRBV27	TRBJ2-1	TGTGCCAGCAGTTCCCCCGGGACTAGCGGGAAGAATGAGCAGTTCTTC	CASSSPGTSGKNEQFF
-	-	18	TRBV19	TRBJ2-2	TGTGCCAGTAGTGTGGCCGGGACTTACTCCGCGAACACCGGGGAGCTGTTTTTT	CASSVAGTYSANTGELFF
TRBD2	-	13	TRBV7-3	TRBJ2-7	TGTGCCAGCAGCTGGCGGGAGGGGTACGAGCAGTACTTC	CASSWREGYEQYF
TRBD2	-	15	TRBV6-5	TRBJ2-7	TGTGCCAGCAGCCTCGGACTAGCGGGAGTTAACGAGCAGTACTTC	CASSLGLAGVNEQYF
TRBD2	-	12	TRBV7-2	TRBJ2-7	TGTGCCAGCAGCCTCCAGACTAGCGGGAGGTACTTC	CASSLQTSGRYF
-	-	12	TRBV28	TRBJ1-4	TGTGCCAGCGGGACATCTGATGAAAAACTGTTTTTT	CASGTSDEKLFF
-	-	14	TRBV6-1	TRBJ2-7	TGTGCCAGCAGTGTCCGGGACGGACCCTACGAGCAGTACTTC	CASSVRDGPYEQYF
-	-	16	TRBV7-9	TRBJ2-3	TGTGCCAGCAGCCCGCGGACCCGGACCTCCACAGATACGCAGTATTTT	CASSPRTRTSTDTQYF
-	once	16	TRBV4-1	TRBJ1-3	TGCGCCAGCAGCCAAGTGTCTGAGGCGCTGGGAAACACCATATATTTT	CASSQVSEALGNTIYF
-	-	14	TRBV7-2	TRBJ1-2	TGTGCCAGCAGCTTAGAATGGGGGCTAGATGGCTACACCTTC	CASSLEWGLDGYTF
-	-	14	TRBV10-1	TRBJ2-1	TGCGCCAGCAGTGCCGGACAACTCCCCAATGAGCAGTTCTTC	CASSAGQLPNEQFF
-	-	13	TRBV6-1	TRBJ2-7	TGTGCCAGCAGCCTTTTCGGAGCCTACGAGCAGTACTTC	CASSLFGAYEQYF
-	-	13	TRBV2	TRBJ1-2	TGTGCCAGCAGTGATCTAGGTTCCTATGGCTACACCTTC	CASSDLGSYGYTF
-	-	14	TRBV5-6	TRBJ1-2	TGTGCCAGCAGCTGGGAGAGGTCGGGGTATGGCTACACCTTC	CASSWERSGYGYTF
-	-	13	TRBV11-3	TRBJ2-1	TGTGCCAGCAGCTTAGTACGGAACAATGAGCAGTTCTTC	CASSLVRNNEQFF
TRBD1	-	15	TRBV27	TRBJ1-2	TGTGCCAGCAGTTTCTCGGACAGGGCAAACTATGGCTACACCTTC	CASSFSDRANYGYTF
-	few	14	TRBV6-1	TRBJ1-5	TGTGCCAGCAGTCCCGGGAGGGGAGGTCAGCCCCAGCATTTT	CASSPGRGGQPQHF
-	-	14	TRBV18	TRBJ1-1	TGTGCCAGCTCAGCTAATGAGGGGCTCGCTGAAGCTTTCTTT	CASSANEGLAEAFF
-	-	15	TRBV5-1	TRBJ2-3	TGCGCCAGCAGCTTGGCGGCAGGGAAGACAGATACGCAGTATTTT	CASSLAAGKTDTQYF
TRBD1	-	15	TRBV19	TRBJ1-2	TGTGCCAGTCGCGAGGTGGGACAGGGGGCGAAAGGCTACACCTTC	CASREVGQGAKGYTF
TRBD1	-	15	TRBV29-1	TRBJ1-5	TGCAGCGTTGGGCAGGGACAGGCAGGCAATCAGCCCCAGCATTTT	CSVGQGQAGNQPQHF